This TCR beta chain was documented in a study of read filtering for tumor transcriptome and immune sequencing. The library was built from about 400 ng RNA with molecular barcoded adaptors for alpha/delta and beta/gamma chains. TCRdb re-called the reads with MiXCR, one entry per CDR3 protein. The table lists over 45,000 distinct CDR3 sequences, approximately 12% of them singletons. CDR1 is MNHEY and CDR2 is SVGEGT in the germline V gene. This CDR3 has 17 amino acids. About this clonotype itself: Just one base apart from a much larger clone, this may be a read error.

The TCR originated in a donor at least 40 years old with multiple myeloma. The V and J genes are TRBV6-2 or TRBV6-3 and TRBJ1-5; TRBD1 matches 7 bases. The sample comprised a population of CD138-negative cells sorted from bone marrow. CDR3 sequence (DNA): TGTGCCAGCGGTTACTCGATTCCGGGACAGAAGGATCAGCCCCAGCATTTT. Its translation: CASGYSIPGQKDQPQHF.